The next 2 T cell receptor beta chains were all read from a single sample in a study of T-cell reconstitution after alpha-beta-depleted transplantation in children (TCRdb year 2016). The library was produced with PCR. These reads were obtained on an Illumina HiSeq 2500. TCR library preparation used molecular barcoding, with unique molecular identifiers applied to normalize quantification of the TCRbeta repertoire. TCRdb itself trimmed the public reads at Q25 with fastp, ran MiXCR and retained productive beta chains. Here each entry gathers all rows of one CDR3 protein and keeps the most common genes and DNA. The sample table contains around 140,000 distinct CDR3 sequences; only one count was recorded for 8% to 10% of them. The ten largest clones capture less than 20% of the sample. The treatment or condition label on this specimen signifies: allogeneic hematopoietic cell transplantation with graft depleted of TCRalphabeta T cells and CD19 B cells.

Sequencing was performed on PBMCs, mostly from graft donor cells, taken 180 days after TCRalphabeta/CD19-depleted stem cell transplant. The receptor source for this set is a female patient between 2 and 15 years old who had a stem cell transplant for congenital amegakaryocytic thrombocytopenia, so the T cells may come from the graft donor.

This rearrangement joins TRBV20-1 to TRBJ2-1; 9 bases agree with TRBD2. The CDR3 is 16 amino acids. Germline values: CDR1 DFQATT, CDR2 SNEGSKA (reference sequence). V was pared by 0 bases and J by 9 bases, with 12 bases of the junction left unmatched. CDR3 bases: TGCAGTGCTAGAGACCCTATAGCGGGAGTGACGGGTGAGCAGTTCTTC. Encoded protein: CSARDPIAGVTGEQFF.

Many counts were recorded for this clonotype. The chain joins TRBV7-2 to TRBJ2-3; tentatively, D is TRBD2 (6 bases). Trimming cost V 1 base and J 2 bases, with 10 bases left between them. CDR1 and CDR2 from the germline V gene are SGHTA and FQGNSA. The CDR3 is 15 residues long. This CDR3 reads CASSLVRGTTDTQYF. The CDR3, as DNA: TGTGCCAGCAGCTTAGTTCGGGGGACCACAGATACGCAGTATTTT.